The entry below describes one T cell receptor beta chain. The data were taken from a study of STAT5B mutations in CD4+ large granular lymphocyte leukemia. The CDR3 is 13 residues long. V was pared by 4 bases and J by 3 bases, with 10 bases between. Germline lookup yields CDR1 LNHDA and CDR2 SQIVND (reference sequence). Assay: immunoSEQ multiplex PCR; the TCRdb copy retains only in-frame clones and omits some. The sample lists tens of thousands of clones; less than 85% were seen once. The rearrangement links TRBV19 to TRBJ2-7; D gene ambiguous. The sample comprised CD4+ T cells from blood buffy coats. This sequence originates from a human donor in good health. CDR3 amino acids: CASSSRPGYEQYF. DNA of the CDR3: TGTGCCAGTAGTAGTCGACCGGGCTACGAGCAGTACTTC.